The clone carrying this T cell receptor (beta chain) was counted many times. Its antigen is not known. There were TCR beta CDR3 regions amplified from RNA transcripts. First-round RT-PCR targeting the TCR CDR3 was performed with the HTBI primer set. TCRdb re-called the multiplex PCR reads with MiXCR, one entry per CDR3 protein. The sample has hundreds of thousands of distinct CDR3 sequences, 15% to 20% seen once. The sample belongs to a study of T cells in Graves' hyperthyroidism and ophthalmopathy. Across the study: At initial diagnosis, before any treatment had begun, peripheral blood was obtained. Study-level results: Ophthalmopathy was model-predicted a median roughly 6.3 months pre-onset.

Germline V gene data show CDR1 as SGHAT and CDR2 as FQNNGV. The CDR3 covers 15 residues. Trimming pared 1 base from V and 9 bases from J, leaving 16 bases between. Hyperthyroidism in the patients, aged 18 to 65, was newly diagnosed and under 2 months in duration. The sample consisted of blood. This rearrangement joins TRBV11-2 to TRBJ2-1; maybe TRBD2 (6 bases). This receptor was taken from a woman under 40 with Graves' hyperthyroidism. This chain's CDR3 is CASSLGGGPESEQFF. CDR3 in DNA: TGTGCCAGCAGCTTAGGGGGAGGTCCGGAAAGTGAGCAGTTCTTC.